This T cell receptor beta chain is drawn from a study of blood T cell repertoires in COVID-19. Study context: Sources were T cells, B-cell-depleted T cells, or PBMCs; the material itself was cDNA or gDNA.

The count of this clone is one. V lost 2 bases and J lost 3, with 5 bases in between. The CDR3 is 13 residues long. The germline CDR1 and CDR2 sequences are SEHNR and FQNEAQ (reference sequence). Here immunoSEQ multiplex PCR was the method, and the copy in TCRdb shows in-frame clones only, minus some. This sample carries over 60,000 clones, about 88% of them seen once, and the ten largest clones take approximately 10%. The genes are TRBV7-9 and TRBJ1-3, with no clear D. The source of this sequence is a man older than 75 with acute or convalescent COVID-19. The sample taken for sequencing was peripheral blood. The CDR3 loop reads CASSLNFGNTIYF. The CDR3 nucleotides are TGTGCCAGCAGCTTAAACTTTGGAAACACCATATATTTT.